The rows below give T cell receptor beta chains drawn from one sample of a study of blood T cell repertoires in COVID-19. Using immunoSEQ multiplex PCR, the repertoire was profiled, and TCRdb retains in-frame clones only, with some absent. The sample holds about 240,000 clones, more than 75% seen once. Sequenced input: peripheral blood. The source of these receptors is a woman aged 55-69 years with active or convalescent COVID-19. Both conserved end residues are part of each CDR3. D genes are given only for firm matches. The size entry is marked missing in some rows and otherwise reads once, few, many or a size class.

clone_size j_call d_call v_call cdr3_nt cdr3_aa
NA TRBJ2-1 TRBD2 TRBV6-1 TGTGCCAGCAGTGATCCCGGGACTAGCGGTTACAATGAGCAGTTCTTC CASSDPGTSGYNEQFF
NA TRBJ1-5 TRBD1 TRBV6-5 TGTGCCAGCAGTTACCAGGGGGCGCGGAATCAGCCCCAGCATTTT CASSYQGARNQPQHF
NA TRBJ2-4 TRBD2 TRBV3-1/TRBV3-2 TGTGCCAGCAGCCAAGAGGCCGGGAGGTCCAAAAACATTCAGTACTTC CASSQEAGRSKNIQYF
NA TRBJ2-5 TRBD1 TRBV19 TGTGCCAGTAGTACTCCCCGGGACAGTCGGTTCGGGACCCAGTACTTC CASSTPRDSRFGTQYF
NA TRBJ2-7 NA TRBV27 TGTGCCAGCGGTACAGCTTTTTCCGAGCAGTACTTC CASGTAFSEQYF
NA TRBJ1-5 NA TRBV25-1 TGTGCCAGCAGTGCCACGGGGGGGCCTCAGCCCCAGCATTTT CASSATGGPQPQHF
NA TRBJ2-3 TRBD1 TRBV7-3 TGTGCCAGCAGCTTAAATAAGGGGGCTGGTGATACGCAGTATTTT CASSLNKGAGDTQYF
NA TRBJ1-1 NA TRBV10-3 TGTGCCATCAGTGAGTCGGGGAGCGGCACTGAAGCTTTCTTT CAISESGSGTEAFF
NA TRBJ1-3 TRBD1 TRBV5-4 TGTGCCAGCAGCTCCCAGGGGGGAGGAAACACCATATATTTT CASSSQGGGNTIYF
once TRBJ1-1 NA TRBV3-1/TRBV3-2 TGTGCCAGCAGCCCTAGGCCGGGACAAAGGAACACTGAAGCTTTCTTT CASSPRPGQRNTEAFF
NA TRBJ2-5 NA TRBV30 TGTGCCTGGAGTGTCGGAGGGGCTCAAGAGACCCAGTACTTC CAWSVGGAQETQYF
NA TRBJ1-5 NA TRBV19 TGTGCCAGTAGTATGGTAGTTGGAGACGCCAATCAGCCCCAGCATTTT CASSMVVGDANQPQHF
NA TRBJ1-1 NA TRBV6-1 TGTGCCAGCAGTAAGACAGGCCGGACTGAAGCTTTCTTT CASSKTGRTEAFF
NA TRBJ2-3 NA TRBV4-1 TGCGCCAGCAGCCCCCTCGAGGGGGTGGCAGATACGCAGTATTTT CASSPLEGVADTQYF
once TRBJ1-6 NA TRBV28 TGTGCCAGCAGCCTTACAGGACTACTTAATTCACCCCTCCACTTT CASSLTGLLNSPLHF
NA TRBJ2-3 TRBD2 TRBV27 TGTGCCAGCAGTTTTAGCCCTAGCGGGGGGCCCCAGAGGACAGATACGCAGTATTTT CASSFSPSGGPQRTDTQYF
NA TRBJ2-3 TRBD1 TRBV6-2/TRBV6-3 TGTGCCAGCAGTTACGCATGGGACAGCTCCACAGATACGCAGTATTTT CASSYAWDSSTDTQYF
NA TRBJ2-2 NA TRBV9 TGTGCCAGCAGCGTAAGGGGGGGAGTCGGGGAGCTGTTTTTT CASSVRGGVGELFF
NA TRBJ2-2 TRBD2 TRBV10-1 TGCGCCAGCTCCCAGGGAGGGACCGGGGAGCTGTTTTTT CASSQGGTGELFF
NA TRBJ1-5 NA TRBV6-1 TGTGCCAGCAGTGAATTAGCTCTTTATAGCAATCAGCCCCAGCATTTT CASSELALYSNQPQHF
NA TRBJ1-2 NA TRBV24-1 TGTGCCACCAGTGATTTGCCCTTGACAGGTAACTATGGCTACACCTTC CATSDLPLTGNYGYTF
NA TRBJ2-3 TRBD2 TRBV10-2 TGCGCCAGCAGTGAGACCGGGGGGTCTTCAGATACGCAGTATTTT CASSETGGSSDTQYF
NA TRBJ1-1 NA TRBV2 TGTGCCAGCAGTGTAGAAGAGAGTACTGAAGCTTTCTTT CASSVEESTEAFF
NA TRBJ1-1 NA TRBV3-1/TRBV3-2 TGTGCCAGCAGCCATTACGGAGAGATGACTGAAGCTTTCTTT CASSHYGEMTEAFF
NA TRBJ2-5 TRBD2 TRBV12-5 TGTGCTAGTGGTCCACCTACTAGCGGGGGGCTTCCGGAGACCCAGTACTTC CASGPPTSGGLPETQYF
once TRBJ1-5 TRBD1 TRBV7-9 TGTGCCAGCAGCTTAGTACAGGGGGAGCCCCAGCATTTT CASSLVQGEPQHF
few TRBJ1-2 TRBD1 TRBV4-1 TGCGCCAGCAGCTACAGGGGTTTGGGGAACTATGGCTACACCTTC CASSYRGLGNYGYTF
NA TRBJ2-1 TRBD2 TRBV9 TGTGCCAGCAGCCCCCGACCGGGACTAGCCTTCGGTGAGCAGTTCTTC CASSPRPGLAFGEQFF
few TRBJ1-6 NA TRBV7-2 TGTGCCAGCAGCTCCCCAGCTAGCAGTAATTCACCCCTCCACTTT CASSSPASSNSPLHF
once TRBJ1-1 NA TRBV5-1 TGCGCCAGCAGCTCTAATCAGGGTATGAACACTGAAGCTTTCTTT CASSSNQGMNTEAFF
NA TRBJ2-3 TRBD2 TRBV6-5 TGTGCCAGCAGTACTAGCGGTGGCACAGATACGCAGTATTTT CASSTSGGTDTQYF
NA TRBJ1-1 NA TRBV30 TGTGCCTGGAGTGTTTCGGCCCGCCAGGTAGCTTTCTTT CAWSVSARQVAFF
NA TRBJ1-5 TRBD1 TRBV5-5 TGTGCCAGCAGCTTTGAAGGGGGCGTCTATCAGCCCCAGCATTTT CASSFEGGVYQPQHF
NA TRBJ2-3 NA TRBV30 TGTGCCTCCGCATGGGACTTGGGCACAGATACGCAGTATTTT CASAWDLGTDTQYF
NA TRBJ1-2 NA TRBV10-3 TGTGCCATCAGTGAGCCGCAGGTCTATGGCTACACCTTC CAISEPQVYGYTF
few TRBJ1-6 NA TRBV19 TGTGCCAGTAGTATTGGAACAGGAGAAAATTCACCCCTCCACTTT CASSIGTGENSPLHF
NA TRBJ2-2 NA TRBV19 TGTGCCAGTAGTAGTAAGACAGGCGCGAACACCGGGGAGCTGTTTTTT CASSSKTGANTGELFF
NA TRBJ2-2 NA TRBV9 TGTGCCAGCAGCGTAGGGCTCGGGGCCGGGGAGCTGTTTTTT CASSVGLGAGELFF
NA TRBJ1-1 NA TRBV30 TGTGCCTGGAGTGTACAGGGTAGCACTGAAGCTTTCTTT CAWSVQGSTEAFF
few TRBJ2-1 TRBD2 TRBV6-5 TGTGCCCGCCGGCGGGGGGCGGGGGGTAAGGATGAGCAGTTCTTC CARRRGAGGKDEQFF
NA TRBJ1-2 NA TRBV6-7 TGTGCCAGCAGTTACCGCGTTTTTTCGGGCTATGGCTACACCTTC CASSYRVFSGYGYTF
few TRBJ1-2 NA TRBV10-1 TGCGCCAGCAGTGAGTCCGGGGGGGCAGAGCGAGAGAACTATGGCTACACCTTC CASSESGGAERENYGYTF
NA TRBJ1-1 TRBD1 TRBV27 TGTGCCAGCAGTTTGGGACAGGGGAGCACTGAAGCTTTCTTT CASSLGQGSTEAFF
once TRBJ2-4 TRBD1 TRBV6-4 TGTGCCAGCAGTGACTCGATGGGCAGGGGGAAAACTCTAGCCAAAAACATTCAGTACTTC CASSDSMGRGKTLAKNIQYF
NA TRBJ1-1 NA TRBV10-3 TGTGCCATCAGTGAGTCGGGGCTTCAAGCTTTCTTT CAISESGLQAFF
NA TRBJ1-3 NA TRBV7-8 TGTGCCAGCAGCTTGAAAGGCCTGAATCTAGGAGGAAACACCATATATTTT CASSLKGLNLGGNTIYF
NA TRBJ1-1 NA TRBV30 TGTGCCTGGAGTCCGACAGGCATTGAAGCTTTCTTT CAWSPTGIEAFF
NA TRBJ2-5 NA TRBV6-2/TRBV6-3 TGTGCCAGCAGTGCCACGGTTTACCAAGAGACCCAGTACTTC CASSATVYQETQYF
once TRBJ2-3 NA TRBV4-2 TGTGCCAGCAGCCAAGGGGGCGGAATGACAGATACGCAGTATTTT CASSQGGGMTDTQYF
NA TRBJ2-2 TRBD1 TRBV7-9 TGTGCCAGCAGTCAGGACAGGTGGTCGGGGGAGCTGTTTTTT CASSQDRWSGELFF
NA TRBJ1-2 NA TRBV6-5 TGTGCCAGCAGTTACTCTTTGGAGGGAGGCTATGGCTACACCTTC CASSYSLEGGYGYTF
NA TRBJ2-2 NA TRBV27 TGTGCCAGCAGCTCCGGGACATTGAACACCGGGGAGCTGTTTTTT CASSSGTLNTGELFF
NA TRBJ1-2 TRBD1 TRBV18 TGTGCCAGCTCACCGACGGGGGCGGGACAGGCCACAGCTAACTATGGCTACACCTTC CASSPTGAGQATANYGYTF
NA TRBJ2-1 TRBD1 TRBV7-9 TGTGCCAGCGACGGAGGACAGGGAGCCTACAATGAGCAGTTCTTC CASDGGQGAYNEQFF